The entry below describes one TCR beta chain. The antigen is unknown. This specimen comes from a study of siplizumab effects on memory and regulatory T cells. The study, taken as a whole, reports: Left unconfirmed was the suppressive function of proliferating Tregs from siplizumab cultures. A minor share of alloreactive clones matched unstimulated subsets. Naive T cells were seen as more diverse than memory cells and as major alloresponse contributors.

Germline V lookup: CDR1 SGHVS, CDR2 FNYEAQ. The CDR3 sequence is 16 residues long. Between the trimmed V and J ends, which lost 0 bases and 7 bases, there was a span of 16 bases. TCRdb keeps only in-frame clones here, not all; method: immunoSEQ multiplex PCR. The sample has some 87,000 clones; just under 90% are singletons. What was sequenced was CD4+ T cells sorted from blood. This TCR was sampled from a human donor in good health. V and J are TRBV7-6 and TRBJ2-1; a possible D gene is TRBD2 (6 bases). The CDR3 loop is CASSLASRGAGNEQFF. The CDR3 DNA is TGTGCCAGCAGCTTAGCGTCCCGGGGCGCGGGGAATGAGCAGTTCTTC.